Below are 29 T cell receptor beta chains sequenced from a single sample in a study of control samples from healthy donors and cancer patients. Data came from immunoSEQ multiplex PCR; TCRdb stores just in-frame clones and leaves some out. Its listing shows 150,000 to 200,000 clones. Sample: blood. These receptors all come from a young woman in good health.

This chain uses TRBV27 with TRBJ2-1; perhaps TRBD1 as D (6 bases). The V gene's germline CDR1 is MNHEY and CDR2 SMNVEV (reference sequence). The CDR3 loop spans 15 amino acids. Trimming cost V 1 base and J 7 bases, with 14 bases left between them. This CDR3 reads CASSLYQGIENEQFF. CDR3 nucleotide sequence: TGTGCCAGCAGTTTATACCAGGGGATCGAAAATGAGCAGTTCTTC.

This chain uses TRBV7-9 with TRBJ2-2; tentative D call: TRBD1 (5 bases). Germline values: CDR1 SEHNR, CDR2 FQNEAQ (reference sequence). This CDR3 comprises 17 residues. Trimming took off 1 base at V and 4 bases at J, with 16 bases between the two ends. CDR3 coding DNA: TGTGCCAGCAGCTTAGGGGGCACCGGGTTCATCACCGGGGAGCTGTTTTTT. It translates to CASSLGGTGFITGELFF. The whole variable domain, remainder taken from reference TRBV7-9 and TRBJ2-2, is DTGVSQNPRHKITKRGQNVTFRCDPISEHNRLYWYRQTLGQGPEFLTYFQNEAQLEKSRLLSDRFSAERPKGSFSTLEIQRTEQGDSAMYLCASSLGGTGFITGELFFGEGSRLTVL.

The J gene is TRBJ1-3, the V gene TRBV5-1; the match to TRBD1 covers 8 bases. J was trimmed by 3 bases and V by 0 bases; bases with no gene match: 5. Germline V gene data show CDR1 as SGHRS and CDR2 as YFSETQ. There are 16 residues in the CDR3. This CDR3 is CASSLGTGGSGNTIYF. The CDR3, as DNA: TGCGCCAGCAGCTTGGGTACAGGGGGAAGTGGAAACACCATATATTTT.

This chain uses TRBV11-2 with TRBJ2-1; tentatively, D is TRBD1 (6 bases). The germline V gene encodes CDR1 SGHAT and CDR2 FQNNGV. V lost 5 bases and J 4 bases, leaving 12 bases between the germline ends. This CDR3 comprises 14 residues. The DNA for the CDR3 is TGTGCCAGCAGCCCGTTACAGGGTTACAATGAGCAGTTCTTC. Residues: CASSPLQGYNEQFF. The whole variable domain, remainder taken from reference TRBV11-2 and TRBJ2-1, is EAGVAQSPRYKIIEKRQSVAFWCNPISGHATLYWYQQILGQGPKLLIQFQNNGVVDDSQLPKDRFSAERLKGVDSTLKIQPAKLEDSAVYLCASSPLQGYNEQFFGPGTRLTVL.

This chain joins TRBV19 and TRBJ2-7; 7 nucleotides agree with TRBD1. J gave up 1 base and V 5 bases, and 5 bases lay outside the gene matches. CDR3 length: 14 residues. Per germline, CDR1 LNHDA and CDR2 SQIVND (reference sequence). This CDR3 reads CASSLTGQSYEQYF. CDR3 bases: TGTGCCAGTAGTTTAACGGGACAGTCCTACGAGCAGTACTTC.

The CDR3 DNA sequence: TGTGCCAGCGGGGACACCGAAGAGACCCAGTACTTC. This sequence encodes CASGDTEETQYF. This chain connects TRBV28 to TRBJ2-5, with TRBD1 as a possible D gene (6 bases). Trimming cost V 8 bases and J 3 bases, with 10 bases left between them. This CDR3 is built from 12 residues. Germline lookup yields CDR1 MDHEN and CDR2 SYDVKM.

This chain joins TRBV10-1 and TRBJ2-2; a weak D match, TRBD2 (5 bases). The germline gives CDR1 WNHNN, CDR2 SYGVQD (reference sequence). The V and J ends lost 3 bases and 0 bases respectively, with 8 bases between them. The CDR3 totals 15 residues. The CDR3 nucleotides read TGCGCCAGCAGTGATCGGCGGGCGAACACCGGGGAGCTGTTTTTT. Its protein is CASSDRRANTGELFF.

The chain uses TRBV9 and TRBJ2-2; 7 bases match TRBD1. The CDR3 runs to 16 residues. Germline loops: CDR1 SGDLS, CDR2 YYNGEE. Unmatched junction bases numbered 8, after V lost 0 bases and J lost 6 bases. CDR3 loop: CASSVEGQLWPGELFF. The CDR3 nucleotides are TGTGCCAGCAGCGTAGAGGGACAGCTCTGGCCCGGGGAGCTGTTTTTT.

The chain has TRBV19 and TRBJ1-1, with a tentative D call TRBD1 (6 bases). The CDR3 has 12 amino acids. CDR1 and CDR2 (germline): LNHDA, SQIVND (reference sequence). Trimming cost V 4 bases and J 5 bases, with 8 bases left between them. As DNA, the CDR3 is TGTGCCAGTAGTAAAAGGGGGACTGAAGCTTTCTTT. This translates into CASSKRGTEAFF.

The chain joins TRBV19 to TRBJ2-3, with a tentative D call TRBD1 (6 bases). The CDR3 extends over 16 amino acids. The V gene's germline CDR1 is LNHDA and CDR2 SQIVND (reference sequence). The V gene lost 3 bases and the J gene lost 5 bases, with 18 bases spanning the gap. The CDR3 spells CASSISGASSEDTQYF. In DNA form, the CDR3 reads TGTGCCAGTAGTATTTCAGGGGCCTCCTCGGAAGATACGCAGTATTTT.

The chain recombines TRBV7-2 with TRBJ1-3; 7 nucleotides line up with TRBD1. Looked up from germline, CDR1 is SGHTA and CDR2 is FQGNSA. The CDR3 loop spans 13 amino acids. Trimming removed 5 bases from V and 11 bases from J; junction bases left unmatched: 9. The CDR3 DNA follows: TGTGCCAGCAGCCTACAGGGGTTTGGGGCCATATATTTT. It encodes CASSLQGFGAIYF.

The rearrangement uses TRBV24-1 and TRBJ2-1; no clear D gene. Germline V gene lookup returns CDR1 KGHDR and CDR2 SFDVKD. This CDR3 spans 16 amino acids. V was clipped by 4 bases and J by 0 bases, with 12 bases between them. This CDR3 reads CATSDPSASSYNEQFF. CDR3 nucleotide sequence: TGTGCCACCAGTGACCCGAGTGCCAGCTCCTACAATGAGCAGTTCTTC.

The genes are TRBV7-2 and TRBJ2-1; a weak D match, TRBD1 (5 bases). Germline loops: CDR1 SGHTA, CDR2 FQGNSA. The CDR3 is made up of 16 amino acids. Deletions cut 0 bases from V and 0 bases from J, with 9 bases between. CDR3 DNA sequence: TGTGCCAGCAGCTTAGCTGGGGCTCTCTCCTACAATGAGCAGTTCTTC. This encodes CASSLAGALSYNEQFF. The full variable domain, in which reference TRBV7-2 and TRBJ2-1 provide the parts outside the CDR3, is GAGVSQSPSNKVTEKGKDVELRCDPISGHTALYWYRQSLGQGLEFLIYFQGNSAPDKSGLPSDRFSAERTGGSVSTLTIQRTQQEDSAVYLCASSLAGALSYNEQFFGPGTRLTVL.

The chain employs TRBV6-2 or TRBV6-3 and TRBJ2-7; either TRBD1 or TRBD2 may supply D (6 bases each). The CDR3 sequence is 13 residues long. The V and J ends lost 0 bases and 7 bases respectively, with 10 bases between them. Germline CDR1 MNHEY, CDR2 SVGEGT. CDR3 in amino acids: CASSYSRGGEQYF. For the CDR3, the DNA is TGTGCCAGCAGTTACTCGAGAGGGGGGGAGCAGTACTTC.

This chain uses TRBV28 with TRBJ1-2; TRBD1 agrees at 11 bases. This CDR3 comprises 14 residues. With 2 bases clipped from V and 7 bases from J, the junction kept 3 bases outside the gene matches. Germline loops: CDR1 MDHEN, CDR2 SYDVKM. CDR3 coding DNA: TGTGCCAGCAGTTTAGATGGGACAGGGGGTGGCTACACCTTC. Protein sequence: CASSLDGTGGGYTF.

The J gene is TRBJ1-1, the V gene TRBV7-9; the D is unclear. Trimming shortened V by 2 bases and J by 5 bases, and 6 bases separated the two germline ends. The CDR3 consists of 12 residues. The germline gives CDR1 SEHNR, CDR2 FQNEAQ (reference sequence). The CDR3 loop is CASSLMETEAFF. CDR3 sequence (DNA): TGTGCCAGCAGCTTAATGGAGACTGAAGCTTTCTTT.

This chain connects TRBV4-2 to TRBJ1-1; D is uncertain. The V end was cut by 5 bases, the J end by 8 bases, with 12 bases between. Germline V gives CDR1 LGHNA, CDR2 YNFKEQ. The CDR3 is 12 amino acids. CDR3 in amino acids: CASSDTTGEAFF. CDR3 nucleotides: TGTGCCAGCAGCGATACAACCGGGGAAGCTTTCTTT.

The rearrangement joins TRBV5-1 to TRBJ1-3; 8 bases are a match to TRBD1. The CDR3 totals 16 residues. With V trimmed by 4 bases and J by 1 base, 7 bases remained unmatched. From germline, CDR1 is SGHRS and CDR2 YFSETQ. CDR3 amino acids: CASSQGQARSGNTIYF. DNA of the CDR3: TGCGCCAGCAGCCAGGGACAGGCCCGATCTGGAAACACCATATATTTT.

V is TRBV30 and J is TRBJ1-2; D not certain. Germline V gene data show CDR1 as GTSNPN and CDR2 as SVGIG (reference sequence). V gave up 8 bases and J gave up 4 bases, with 26 bases separating them. The CDR3 has 16 amino acids. The CDR3 loop reads CARNIPYGERSYGYTF. DNA of the CDR3: TGTGCCCGAAATATCCCTTATGGGGAGAGGAGCTATGGCTACACCTTC.

The chain employs TRBV10-3 and TRBJ1-1; 10 bases map to TRBD1. The CDR3 covers 16 residues. Per germline, CDR1 ENHRY and CDR2 SYGVKD. V dropped 4 bases and J dropped 2; count of bases not matched to a gene: 7. CDR3 nucleotides: TGTGCCATCAGTGGTAGGACAGGGGGTTCTAACACTGAAGCTTTCTTT. Residues: CAISGRTGGSNTEAFF.

This sequence joins TRBV12-3 or TRBV12-4 and TRBJ1-1, with a possible D match to TRBD1 (5 bases). Trimming removed 6 bases from V and 1 base from J, with 9 bases in between. This CDR3 has 13 amino acids. The CDR3 here is CASSGGGNTEAFF. The CDR3 DNA follows: TGTGCCAGCAGCGGGGGAGGGAACACTGAAGCTTTCTTT.

This chain links TRBV7-2 with TRBJ1-3; TRBD1 is a possible D gene (6 bases). The V gene lost 5 bases and the J gene lost 7 bases, with 9 bases spanning the gap. The germline CDR1 and CDR2 sequences are SGHTA and FQGNSA. This CDR3 is 12 amino acids long. This chain's CDR3 is CASSPGVNTIYF. CDR3 DNA sequence: TGTGCCAGCAGCCCAGGGGTGAACACCATATATTTT.

This sequence joins TRBV6-5 and TRBJ1-1, with D tentatively TRBD1 (6 bases). Trimming removed 10 bases at V and 4 bases at J, with 13 bases between. Germline values: CDR1 MNHEY, CDR2 SVGAGI. This CDR3 has 12 amino acids. CDR3 sequence (DNA): TGTGCCATATCCCAGGGGCGCACTGAAGCTTTCTTT. It is translated as CAISQGRTEAFF.

The chain recombines TRBV12-3 or TRBV12-4 with TRBJ2-3, with no clear D. This CDR3 region has 11 residues. The ends were cut back, 6 bases at V and 5 bases at J, with 6 bases in the middle. CDR3 region: CASRQIDTQYF. The CDR3 nucleotides read TGTGCCAGCAGACAAATAGATACGCAGTATTTT.

This chain links TRBV7-6 with TRBJ1-3; 9 bases are shared with TRBD1. The CDR3 is made up of 16 amino acids. In germline, CDR1 is SGHVS, CDR2 FNYEAQ. J gave up 5 bases and V 5 bases, and 10 bases lay outside the gene matches. The CDR3: CASSPRGQGKRNTIYF. CDR3 in DNA: TGTGCCAGCAGCCCAAGGGGACAGGGTAAACGAAACACCATATATTTT.

The V call is TRBV5-1, the J call TRBJ1-1; 7 nucleotides line up with TRBD1. This CDR3 is 15 amino acids long. V lost 4 bases to trimming and J lost 1 base; unmatched junction nucleotides: 7. CDR1 and CDR2 (germline): SGHRS, YFSETQ. The CDR3 DNA reads TGCGCCAGCAGCCCCGCGACAGGGCAGAACACTGAAGCTTTCTTT. Its protein product is CASSPATGQNTEAFF.

The rearrangement links TRBV28 to TRBJ1-2, with no clear D. This CDR3 region has 16 residues. V lost 3 bases, J lost 3 bases, and 17 bases lay in between. The germline CDR1 and CDR2 sequences are MDHEN and SYDVKM. In nucleotides, the CDR3 is TGTGCCAGCAGTTTCAGCATTGTCTCTAAAGACTATGGCTACACCTTC. Translating it yields CASSFSIVSKDYGYTF.

Regarding this clone: A junction end diverges from the germline sequence, so it may reflect a read error. V gene TRBV6-1 combines with J gene TRBJ2-1, with D maybe TRBD2 (5 bases). This CDR3 comprises 13 residues. The germline CDR1 and CDR2 sequences are MNHNS and SASEGT. Here the CDR3 DNA reads TGTGCCAGCACTGAAGCGGACTACAATGAGCAGTTCTTC. Translating gives CASTEADYNEQFF.

The chain employs TRBV7-9 and TRBJ1-2; the D gene is possibly TRBD1 (6 bases). This CDR3 has 14 residues. Trimming took 11 bases from V and 2 from J, leaving 18 bases between them. Germline CDR1 SEHNR, CDR2 FQNEAQ (reference sequence). Here the CDR3 DNA reads TGTGCCGGGCGGGGGGGCTCCGAGAACTATGGCTACACCTTC. Translating it yields CAGRGGSENYGYTF.